This T cell receptor (beta chain) derives from a study of graft-versus-host responses after intestinal transplantation. Study-wide context: The transplants performed in recipients were multivisceral, liver-intestinal, or isolated intestinal. Tacrolimus plus steroids were given to all recipients for two to three years, preceded by anti-thymocyte globulin induction. General observations from the study: Where graft-donor T cell macrochimerism was present, patients had high graft-versus-host to host-versus-graft clonal ratios in allografts. GvH clones occurred in recipient marrow; some first appeared in ileum or blood.

The CDR3 length is 12 residues. Germline V lookup: CDR1 ENHRY, CDR2 SYGVKD. V was clipped by 6 bases and J by 6 bases, with 11 bases between them. Assay used: immunoSEQ multiplex PCR; TCRdb lists only in-frame clones, some missing. The sample contains 100,000 or so clones, 90% to 95% of which appear only once. In regard to this clone: Antigen unknown.

The V call is TRBV10-3, the J call TRBJ1-2; no reliable D call. The sequence was collected from a human donor who was the organ donor for an intestinal transplant. Source: unstimulated CD4+ T cells sorted from spleen or lymph node cells, taken before transplant. In DNA, the CDR3 is TGTGCCATCAGCCAGAACGGGAATGGCTACACCTTC. It translates to CAISQNGNGYTF.